This T cell receptor beta chain was identified in a study of siplizumab effects on memory and regulatory T cells. General study points: A mean of around 65% of mappable alloreactive CD4+ clones were Treg-derived with siplizumab, compared with 26.9% in controls.

To note about this clone: Its antigen is still unknown.

Produced via immunoSEQ multiplex PCR; TCRdb's table is partial and in-frame only. The data hold about 40,000 clones, with more than 80% observed a single time. CDR1 MGHDK and CDR2 SYGVNS come from the germline V gene. Losses at the gene ends were 1 base for V and 6 bases for J; bases not matched to a gene: 5. The CDR3 sequence is 15 residues long. This chain links TRBV25-1 with TRBJ2-1; 8 bases line up with TRBD2. This TCR came from a human donor in good health. Input material: naive CD4+ T cells sorted from blood. CDR3 sequence reads: CASSEWSSGRNEQFF. The CDR3 region has the DNA TGTGCCAGCAGTGAATGGTCTAGCGGGCGCAATGAGCAGTTCTTC.